This T cell receptor beta chain was recovered during a study of T cell repertoires in cytomegalovirus infection. This clonotype has a count of ten or more. Its antigen remains unidentified. Broader study findings: HLA-C-restricted CMV-specific TCR beta clonotypes prevailed in the ex vivo response. Carriage of CMV together with the relevant HLA was identifiable through cumulative public TCR beta family frequency.

The ends were cut back, 6 bases at V and 10 bases at J, with 10 bases in the middle. The CDR3 is 11 residues long. Via MiXCR, TCRdb re-called the reads, giving one row per CDR3 protein. The table includes over 450,000 distinct CDR3 sequences, approximately 11% detected once. The chain has TRBV12-3 or TRBV12-4 and TRBJ1-3; D unresolved. Sequenced: PBMCs. This clonotype originated in a human donor in good health (CMV status not recorded). Some clones in this sample may be carry-over from other donors' samples. Here the CDR3 DNA reads TGTGCCAGCAGCGTGCTAGGGACCATATATTTT. This codes for CASSVLGTIYF.